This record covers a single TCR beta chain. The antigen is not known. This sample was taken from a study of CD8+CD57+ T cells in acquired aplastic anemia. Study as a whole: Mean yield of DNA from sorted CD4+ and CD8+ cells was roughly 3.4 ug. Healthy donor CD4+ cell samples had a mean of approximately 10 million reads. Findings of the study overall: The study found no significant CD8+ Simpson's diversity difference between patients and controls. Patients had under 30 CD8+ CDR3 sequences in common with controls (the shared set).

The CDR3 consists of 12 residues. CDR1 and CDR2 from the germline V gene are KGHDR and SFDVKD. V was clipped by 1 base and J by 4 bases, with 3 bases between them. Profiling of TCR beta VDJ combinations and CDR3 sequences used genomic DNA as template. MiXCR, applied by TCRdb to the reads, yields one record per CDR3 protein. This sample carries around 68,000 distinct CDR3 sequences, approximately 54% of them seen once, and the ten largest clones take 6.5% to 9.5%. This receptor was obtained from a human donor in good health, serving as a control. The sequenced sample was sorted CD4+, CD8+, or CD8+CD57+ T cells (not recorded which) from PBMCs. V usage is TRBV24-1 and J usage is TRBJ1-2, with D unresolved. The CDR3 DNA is TGTGCCACCAGTGATTTTGGCTATGGCTACACCTTC. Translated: CATSDFGYGYTF.